This is a list of T cell receptor beta chains from one sample in a study of radiotherapy plus CTLA-4 blockade in lung cancer. The table came from immunoSEQ multiplex PCR; TCRdb's copy has only in-frame clones and leaves some out. The sample has 34,000 or so clones; 70% to 80% are singletons. This sample comprised peripheral blood, obtained from a patient treated with radiotherapy plus ipilimumab. These receptors were obtained from a human donor with non-small cell lung cancer that progressed on radiotherapy plus ipilimumab. Both conserved end residues are part of each CDR3. Fields, in order: V gene, J gene, clone size, D gene, CDR3 protein, CDR3 DNA. The D gene is left open where the match is weak. Only part of the rows carry a size: once, few, many, or a class if the clone is expanded.

TRBV18,TRBJ1-2,NA,NA,CASSPTYNYGYTF,TGTGCCAGCTCACCAACCTACAACTATGGCTACACCTTC
TRBV19,TRBJ1-1,few,NA,CASQSLLLGSNTEAFF,TGTGCCAGCCAGTCACTCCTCCTTGGGTCGAACACTGAAGCTTTCTTT
TRBV19,TRBJ2-2,NA,TRBD1,CASSIVGGGTGELFF,TGTGCCAGTAGTATAGTAGGGGGCGGCACCGGGGAGCTGTTTTTT
TRBV7-8,TRBJ1-1,NA,NA,CASSLTGPTEAFF,TGTGCCAGCAGCCTTACAGGGCCCACTGAAGCTTTCTTT
TRBV4-1,TRBJ2-1,NA,TRBD2,CASSQPLAGGVVYEQFF,TGCGCCAGCAGCCAACCCTTAGCGGGAGGGGTCGTTTATGAGCAGTTCTTC
TRBV5-1,TRBJ1-4,NA,NA,CASSFSGDNEKLFF,TGCGCCAGCAGCTTTAGTGGGGATAATGAAAAACTGTTTTTT
TRBV28,TRBJ2-7,NA,NA,CASSLWGYEQYF,TGTGCCAGCAGTTTATGGGGCTACGAGCAGTACTTC
TRBV2,TRBJ2-1,NA,NA,CASTTTGSEQFF,TGTGCCAGCACTACTACCGGTTCAGAGCAGTTCTTC
TRBV27,TRBJ1-1,NA,TRBD1,CASSLTGQGWTEAFF,TGTGCCAGCAGTTTAACGGGACAGGGTTGGACTGAAGCTTTCTTT
TRBV28,TRBJ2-7,NA,NA,CASQSQQLLDYEQYF,TGTGCCAGCCAATCACAGCAATTATTAGACTACGAGCAGTACTTC
TRBV25-1,TRBJ2-3,few,NA,CASSGGFTDTQYF,TGTGCCAGCAGTGGGGGCTTCACAGATACGCAGTATTTT
TRBV5-1,TRBJ2-1,NA,TRBD2,CASSRASGDNEQFF,TGCGCCAGCAGTCGGGCTAGCGGGGACAATGAGCAGTTCTTC
TRBV4-3,TRBJ2-3,NA,NA,CASSQDGSRTDTQYF,TGCGCCAGCAGCCAAGATGGAAGCCGCACAGATACGCAGTATTTT
TRBV11-2,TRBJ2-5,medium-sized,NA,CASSLNPGGERLETQYF,TGTGCCAGCAGCTTAAACCCGGGGGGCGAGAGGTTGGAGACCCAGTACTTC
TRBV5-6,TRBJ1-5,NA,NA,CASSQSGPTGTQPQHF,TGTGCCAGCAGCCAATCTGGCCCCACTGGTACCCAGCCCCAGCATTTT
TRBV6-1,TRBJ2-1,NA,NA,CASSIDLPSYNEQFF,TGTGCCAGCAGCATAGACCTTCCTTCTTACAATGAGCAGTTCTTC
TRBV2,TRBJ1-1,few,TRBD1,CATTLGQAPEAFF,TGTGCCACAACACTCGGACAGGCTCCTGAAGCTTTCTTT
TRBV5-4,TRBJ1-2,NA,NA,CASSSPQATGGYTF,TGTGCCAGCAGCTCCCCTCAGGCGACCGGTGGCTACACCTTC
TRBV2,TRBJ1-5,NA,NA,CASSERLEGQGTSNQPQHF,TGTGCCAGCAGTGAAAGATTAGAGGGCCAAGGGACGAGCAATCAGCCCCAGCATTTT
TRBV9,TRBJ2-1,NA,TRBD2,CASSSRTGGPYDEQFF,TGTGCCAGCAGCAGCCGAACGGGAGGGCCTTACGATGAGCAGTTCTTC
TRBV29-1,TRBJ2-3,once,TRBD2,CSVDGLAGGRDTQYF,TGCAGCGTTGACGGACTAGCGGGAGGCAGGGATACGCAGTATTTT
TRBV25-1,TRBJ1-2,NA,NA,CASSRAGDYGYTF,TGTGCCAGCAGCCGGGCAGGGGACTATGGCTACACCTTC
TRBV6-5,TRBJ2-1,NA,NA,CASSSVDEQFF,TGTGCCAGCAGTTCTGTCGATGAGCAGTTCTTC
TRBV27,TRBJ2-2,NA,NA,CASSLAWSTGELFF,TGTGCCAGCAGTTTAGCGTGGTCTACCGGGGAGCTGTTTTTT
TRBV5-1,TRBJ2-6,NA,NA,CASSYSGTSGANVLTF,TGCGCCAGCAGTTACAGCGGTACCTCTGGGGCCAACGTCCTGACTTTC
TRBV6-5,TRBJ1-1,once,TRBD1,CASSYLGQGRSGEAFF,TGTGCCAGCAGTTACCTAGGACAGGGAAGAAGCGGTGAAGCTTTCTTT
TRBV28,TRBJ2-7,NA,NA,CASSQEDSYEQYF,TGTGCCAGCAGCCAAGAGGACAGCTACGAGCAGTACTTC
TRBV29-1,TRBJ2-1,few,NA,CSNKGGSSYNEQFF,TGCAGCAATAAGGGGGGGAGCTCCTACAATGAGCAGTTCTTC
TRBV11-2,TRBJ1-2,NA,NA,CASSFGDYGYTF,TGTGCCAGCAGCTTTGGGGACTATGGCTACACCTTC
TRBV25-1,TRBJ2-3,NA,TRBD1,CASSYQGAFTDTQYF,TGTGCCAGCAGTTATCAGGGGGCCTTCACAGATACGCAGTATTTT
TRBV19,TRBJ2-1,NA,NA,CASSTYLNNEQFF,TGTGCCAGTAGTACCTACCTAAACAATGAGCAGTTCTTC
TRBV5-4,TRBJ2-7,NA,NA,CASSSPGRTYEQYF,TGTGCCAGCAGCAGCCCGGGACGAACCTACGAGCAGTACTTC
TRBV28,TRBJ1-2,NA,NA,CASSLVGTPWHGYTF,TGTGCCAGCAGTCTCGTGGGGACTCCATGGCATGGCTACACCTTC
TRBV14,TRBJ2-3,NA,NA,CASSALGARTDTQYF,TGTGCCAGCAGCGCTCTAGGGGCGCGCACAGATACGCAGTATTTT
TRBV28,TRBJ1-1,NA,TRBD1,CASSPLPGTDTEAFF,TGTGCCAGCAGTCCCTTACCTGGGACAGACACTGAAGCTTTCTTT
TRBV27,TRBJ1-2,NA,TRBD1,CASSLRDSPWRYGYTF,TGTGCCAGCAGTCTTCGGGACAGTCCCTGGCGCTATGGCTACACCTTC
TRBV28,TRBJ2-3,NA,TRBD2,CASDGLAGGNTQYF,TGTGCCAGCGATGGACTAGCGGGGGGAAATACGCAGTATTTT
TRBV27,TRBJ1-2,NA,TRBD1,CASRTGASMYGYTF,TGTGCCAGCAGGACAGGGGCATCTATGTATGGCTACACCTTC
TRBV9,TRBJ1-1,NA,TRBD1,CASSPGTGGNTEAFF,TGTGCCAGCAGCCCAGGAACAGGGGGGAACACTGAAGCTTTCTTT
TRBV6-1,TRBJ2-2,once,NA,CASSVLTGAGELFF,TGTGCCAGCAGTGTATTGACGGGGGCCGGGGAGCTGTTTTTT
TRBV28,TRBJ1-6,NA,NA,CASTVDSSYNSPLHF,TGTGCCAGCACCGTAGACAGCTCCTATAATTCACCCCTCCACTTT
TRBV28,TRBJ2-7,NA,TRBD1,CASSLSPDDRTGETYEQYF,TGTGCCAGCAGTTTATCCCCTGATGATAGGACAGGGGAAACCTACGAGCAGTACTTC
TRBV27,TRBJ2-7,NA,TRBD1,CASSPQVMTGEIYEQYF,TGTGCCAGCAGTCCCCAAGTGATGACAGGGGAGATCTACGAGCAGTACTTC
TRBV7-2,TRBJ2-1,NA,NA,CASSLLSNEQFF,TGTGCCAGCAGCTTACTGTCCAATGAGCAGTTCTTC
TRBV7-9,TRBJ1-3,NA,NA,CASSLPFGGEGGNTIYF,TGTGCCAGCAGCTTACCCTTCGGGGGCGAAGGAGGAAACACCATATATTTT
TRBV7-2,TRBJ2-5,NA,NA,CASSPAGLKETQYF,TGTGCCAGCAGCCCGGCGGGACTGAAAGAGACCCAGTACTTC
TRBV5-1,TRBJ2-7,NA,NA,CASSLDGVGPYEQYF,TGCGCCAGCAGCCTGGACGGGGTTGGTCCCTACGAGCAGTACTTC
TRBV4-2,TRBJ2-3,NA,TRBD2,CASSQGVAGPTDTQYF,TGTGCCAGCAGCCAAGGAGTAGCGGGACCCACAGATACGCAGTATTTT
TRBV7-6,TRBJ2-7,NA,NA,CASSLAGPTYEQYF,TGTGCCAGCAGCTTAGCGGGACCTACCTACGAGCAGTACTTC
TRBV10-3,TRBJ1-2,NA,NA,CAISEVAGYGYTF,TGTGCCATCAGTGAGGTGGCAGGGTATGGCTACACCTTC
TRBV19,TRBJ2-1,once,NA,CASSTDGGLSYNEQFF,TGTGCCAGTAGTACCGATGGGGGCCTCTCCTACAATGAGCAGTTCTTC
TRBV5-6,TRBJ2-7,once,NA,CASSPTVPYEQYF,TGTGCCAGCAGCCCGACAGTACCCTACGAGCAGTACTTC
TRBV7-2,TRBJ2-2,NA,NA,CASRKGQSTGELVF,TGTGCCAGCAGAAAAGGGCAGAGCACCGGGGAGCTGGTTTTT
TRBV29-1,TRBJ1-1,NA,NA,CSVGTYTEAFF,TGCAGCGTTGGGACCTACACTGAAGCTTTCTTT
TRBV19,TRBJ2-7,NA,TRBD1,CASSPLDRGRTGVSEQYF,TGTGCCAGTAGTCCTTTGGACAGGGGGCGAACGGGAGTAAGCGAGCAGTACTTC